Listed below are T cell receptor beta chains from one sample, sequenced in a study of cytomegalovirus exposure and HLA in healthy donors. This table comes from immunoSEQ multiplex PCR, and its TCRdb copy is limited to in-frame clones, with some not included. The data show around 99,000 clones, approximately 63% seen once. Sequencing was carried out using PBMCs. The receptors originated from a woman younger than 45 in good health and CMV-seronegative. Both conserved end residues are part of each CDR3. The D gene is left open where the match is weak. Not all rows give a size; the values are once, few, many and, for expanded clones, a class.

clone_size	d_call	v_call	j_call	cdr3_aa	cdr3_nt
-	TRBD1	TRBV7-8	TRBJ2-7	CASSPRLGARRQGYEQYF	TGTGCCAGCAGCCCTCGTCTGGGGGCCCGTAGACAGGGATACGAGCAGTACTTC
-	-	TRBV19	TRBJ1-2	CASSIGTPNYGYTF	TGTGCCAGTAGTATCGGGACACCCAACTATGGCTACACCTTC
-	TRBD1	TRBV7-9	TRBJ2-7	CASTPGGYEQYF	TGTGCCAGCACCCCAGGGGGTTACGAGCAGTACTTC
few	-	TRBV11-2	TRBJ1-2	CASSPPGNYGYTF	TGTGCCAGCAGCCCCCCAGGGAACTATGGCTACACCTTC
-	TRBD1	TRBV2	TRBJ2-5	CASSRTGVETQYF	TGTGCCAGCAGTAGGACAGGGGTAGAGACCCAGTACTTC
-	TRBD1	TRBV10-3	TRBJ2-7	CAIRETGSEQYF	TGTGCCATCAGAGAGACAGGGTCCGAGCAGTACTTC
-	-	TRBV29-1	TRBJ2-7	CSVEAPGGSYEQYF	TGCAGCGTTGAGGCGCCAGGGGGGTCCTACGAGCAGTACTTC
few	-	TRBV28	TRBJ1-1	CASIKSPSHTTEAFF	TGTGCCAGCATTAAATCGCCCTCGCATACAACTGAAGCTTTCTTT
-	-	TRBV5-4	TRBJ1-3	CASSLLGGSLTGNTIYF	TGTGCCAGCAGCTTGTTGGGCGGGTCTCTGACCGGAAACACCATATATTTT
-	-	TRBV5-1	TRBJ2-2	CASSLRSGDGELFF	TGCGCCAGCAGCTTACGGTCGGGGGACGGGGAGCTGTTTTTT
-	-	TRBV18	TRBJ1-2	CASSPNDPGLYGYTF	TGTGCCAGCTCACCAAACGATCCAGGGCTCTATGGCTACACCTTC
few	TRBD1	TRBV6-5	TRBJ1-2	CASSYGTGVFGYTF	TGTGCCAGCAGTTACGGGACAGGGGTTTTTGGCTACACCTTC
-	-	TRBV11-2	TRBJ2-7	CASSRMTVYEQYF	TGTGCCAGCAGCCGAATGACAGTCTACGAGCAGTACTTC
-	-	TRBV5-6	TRBJ2-2	CASSGENTGELFF	TGTGCCAGCAGCGGAGAGAACACCGGGGAGCTGTTTTTT
few	-	TRBV10-1	TRBJ2-3	CASSPQITDTQYF	TGCGCCAGCAGCCCACAGATTACAGATACGCAGTATTTT
few	TRBD1	TRBV2	TRBJ1-1	CASSEEGAYTEAFF	TGTGCCAGCAGTGAGGAGGGGGCGTACACTGAAGCTTTCTTT
-	-	TRBV5-1	TRBJ2-5	CASRPTGGDWETQYF	TGCGCCAGCCGACCCACGGGGGGCGACTGGGAGACCCAGTACTTC
-	TRBD1	TRBV4-2	TRBJ2-3	CASSQGRQGSTDTQYF	TGTGCCAGCAGCCAAGGGAGACAGGGGAGCACAGATACGCAGTATTTT
-	-	TRBV10-1	TRBJ2-5	CASSSRRETQYF	TGCGCCAGCAGCTCTCGCAGAGAGACCCAGTACTTC
-	TRBD1	TRBV7-9	TRBJ1-2	CASSLGQGNGYTF	TGTGCCAGCAGCTTGGGACAGGGGAATGGCTACACCTTC
once	TRBD1	TRBV5-4	TRBJ2-2	CASSLIIQGVTGELFF	TGTGCCAGCAGCTTGATCATCCAGGGGGTCACCGGGGAGCTGTTTTTT
-	-	TRBV6-5	TRBJ1-5	CASSPEGGYNQPQHF	TGTGCCAGCAGCCCGGAGGGCGGATACAATCAGCCCCAGCATTTT
-	TRBD2	TRBV5-4	TRBJ2-5	CASSLLAGGKETQYF	TGTGCCAGCAGCTTACTAGCGGGAGGCAAGGAGACCCAGTACTTC
-	-	TRBV9	TRBJ2-1	CASSGALDYNEQFF	TGTGCCAGCAGCGGGGCCTTGGACTACAATGAGCAGTTCTTC
-	TRBD2	TRBV7-3	TRBJ2-1	CASSLLLAGANEQFF	TGTGCCAGCAGCTTATTGCTAGCGGGAGCCAATGAGCAGTTCTTC
-	-	TRBV7-2	TRBJ2-4	CASSVGGRTNVLAKNIQYF	TGTGCCAGCAGCGTAGGTGGGAGGACTAACGTACTAGCCAAAAACATTCAGTACTTC
-	TRBD1	TRBV18	TRBJ1-6	CASSPGDRGNSPLHF	TGTGCCAGCTCACCCGGAGACAGGGGGAATTCACCCCTCCACTTT
few	-	TRBV27	TRBJ1-4	CASSPGEKLFF	TGTGCCAGCAGTCCCGGTGAAAAACTGTTTTTT
-	TRBD1	TRBV5-4	TRBJ1-1	CASSHLDRDTEAFF	TGTGCCAGCAGCCATCTGGACAGGGACACTGAAGCTTTCTTT
-	-	TRBV10-3	TRBJ2-7	CAISESTVFYEQYF	TGTGCCATCAGTGAGTCGACAGTATTCTACGAGCAGTACTTC
-	TRBD1	TRBV29-1	TRBJ2-5	CSVRRDRLETQYF	TGCAGCGTCCGCCGGGACAGGCTGGAGACCCAGTACTTC
-	TRBD1	TRBV4-1	TRBJ2-5	CASSDMDRGQETQYF	TGCGCCAGCAGCGATATGGACAGGGGGCAAGAGACCCAGTACTTC
few	TRBD1	TRBV19	TRBJ1-1	CASSISLTGRTEAFF	TGTGCCAGTAGTATATCCCTGACAGGGAGGACTGAAGCTTTCTTT
few	-	TRBV12-5	TRBJ2-2	CASGLDRAGELFF	TGTGCTAGTGGTTTGGACAGGGCCGGGGAGCTGTTTTTT
-	-	TRBV5-5	TRBJ2-7	CASSLGLGALHEQYF	TGTGCCAGCAGCCTGGGGTTGGGGGCGCTTCACGAGCAGTACTTC
once	-	TRBV11-2	TRBJ2-1	CASSLRRPLYNEQFF	TGTGCCAGCAGCTTACGGAGGCCACTCTACAATGAGCAGTTCTTC
few	TRBD1	TRBV4-1	TRBJ2-6	CASSPTGRSGANVLTF	TGCGCCAGCAGCCCGACAGGGCGGTCTGGGGCCAACGTCCTGACTTTC
-	TRBD2	TRBV11-2	TRBJ2-5	CASSFSGLAGGEETQYF	TGTGCCAGCAGCTTTTCGGGACTAGCGGGGGGCGAAGAGACCCAGTACTTC
-	-	TRBV10-3	TRBJ1-1	CAINGDGTEAFF	TGTGCCATCAACGGGGATGGTACTGAAGCTTTCTTT
-	-	TRBV7-9	TRBJ2-3	CASSLDRHTDTQYF	TGTGCCAGCAGCTTAGACCGACATACAGATACGCAGTATTTT
-	TRBD2	TRBV5-1	TRBJ2-2	CASSTGTSGGTGELFF	TGCGCCAGCAGCACCGGGACTAGCGGGGGGACCGGGGAGCTGTTTTTT
few	-	TRBV5-4	TRBJ1-3	CASSLSGGNTIYF	TGTGCCAGCAGCTTATCAGGGGGAAACACCATATATTTT
-	TRBD2	TRBV14	TRBJ2-3	CASSQDPRLAGVTDTQYF	TGTGCCAGCAGCCAAGACCCGAGACTAGCGGGGGTGACAGATACGCAGTATTTT
-	TRBD1	TRBV4-1	TRBJ2-7	CASSHRQGARFEQYF	TGCGCCAGCAGCCATAGACAGGGGGCGCGGTTCGAGCAGTACTTC
-	TRBD1	TRBV5-1	TRBJ1-3	CASSYDRDSGNTIYF	TGCGCCAGCAGCTACGACAGGGACTCTGGAAACACCATATATTTT
-	-	TRBV9	TRBJ2-5	CASSVAGGGGQTQYF	TGTGCCAGCAGCGTAGCAGGGGGAGGAGGGCAGACCCAGTACTTC
few	-	TRBV6-1	TRBJ2-7	CASAAASSYEQYF	TGTGCCAGCGCGGCGGCCAGCTCCTACGAGCAGTACTTC
-	-	TRBV10-3	TRBJ1-1	CAISGRDGWTEAFF	TGTGCCATCAGTGGGAGGGACGGGTGGACTGAAGCTTTCTTT
few	-	TRBV5-4	TRBJ2-3	CASSLRRSTDTQYF	TGTGCCAGCAGCTTGCGCAGGTCCACAGATACGCAGTATTTT
-	TRBD2	TRBV29-1	TRBJ2-3	CSVVGAGAADTQYF	TGCAGCGTTGTAGGAGCGGGGGCCGCAGATACGCAGTATTTT
-	TRBD2	TRBV7-2	TRBJ2-1	CASSFSGGVSEQFF	TGTGCCAGCAGTTTTAGCGGGGGGGTGAGTGAGCAGTTCTTC
few	-	TRBV5-1	TRBJ2-5	CASSLAYGETQYF	TGCGCCAGCAGCTTGGCCTACGGAGAGACCCAGTACTTC